The T cell receptor (beta chain) under discussion was sequenced for a study of Ad26.COV2.S vaccination and SARS-CoV-2 variants. Looking at the study overall: The donor belonged to the COV1001 Ad26.COV2.S trial arm. Doses of Ad26.COV2.S were injected into muscle once or twice, 56 days apart. Findings and limits, study-wide: Total T cell responses, in the TCR breadth and depth analyses, may have been underestimated. Similar non-spike TCR breadth was seen in vaccine and placebo recipients.

As for this clone: Its antigen is undetermined.

The V end lost 5 bases, the J end lost 7 bases, and 20 bases lay between the germline ends. CDR1 is LNHDA, CDR2 SQIVND, per germline (reference sequence). This CDR3 has 15 residues. TCRdb's copy holds only in-frame clones and misses some; the assay was immunoSEQ multiplex PCR. The sample shows under 400,000 clones, around 86% of them seen only once. The sample's treatment: around 19 received Ad26.COV2.S at low or high dose, single or two shots; five or six received placebo; per-sample allocation not given. Material that was analyzed had been drawn on day 63 after the first vaccine or placebo injection.

Sequencing used peripheral blood, obtained in a trial of Ad26.COV2.S vaccine versus placebo. The rearrangement uses TRBV19 and TRBJ2-5; a weak D match, TRBD2 (6 bases). The receptor was derived from a person between 18 and 65 years old who received the Ad26.COV2.S COVID-19 vaccine or a placebo. Here the CDR3 reads CASSPTLQGLGTQYF. CDR3 coding DNA: TGTGCCAGTAGTCCCACTCTCCAGGGACTTGGGACCCAGTACTTC.